This T cell receptor (beta chain) was observed in a study of beta chain features in type 1 diabetes. Details on this clone: Its antigen is undetermined.

Each of the sorted populations had a purity greater than 95%. Reverse transcription of all isolated RNA meant that expressed TCRB transcripts were sequenced. Only in-frame clones appear in the TCRdb table, and some are missing; sequencing was by immunoSEQ multiplex PCR. The table shows hundreds of thousands of clones, with about an eighth occurring only once. Overall study results and limits: There was a moderate but significant shortening of TCRB CDR3s in all four CD4+ subsets of Type 1 diabetes patients.

This TCR was sampled from a man aged 18 to 35 with type 1 diabetes. Sequencing input: naive CD4+ T cells from blood.

The CDR3 protein is CASSKLGRMNTEAFF. In DNA, the CDR3 is TGTGCCAGCAGTAAGCTGGGACGGATGAACACTGAAGCTTTCTTT. V usage is TRBV6-5 and J usage is TRBJ1-1; D perhaps matches TRBD1 (5 bases). V was pared by 5 bases and J by 0 bases, with 13 bases between. Germline lookup yields CDR1 MNHEY and CDR2 SVGAGI. The CDR3 spans 15 residues.